This TCR beta chain was captured by sequencing in a study of T-cell reconstitution after alpha-beta-depleted transplantation in children. General study points: Once a year had passed after transplant, T-cell counts and diversity came mostly from newly produced T cells. Reportedly, alpha-beta T cells present about two months post-transplant originated from several hundred expanded clones of graft origin.

This clonotype was seen more than once but under ten times. The antigen is not known. Unique molecular identifiers featured in how the TCRbeta library was prepared. One entry per CDR3 protein, called by TCRdb with MiXCR from the PCR reads. The sample shows approximately 300,000 distinct CDR3 sequences, 9.5% to 13% of them seen only once. The receptor was isolated from a male patient aged 2-9 years who had a stem cell transplant for chronic granulomatous disease, so the T cells may come from the graft donor. This material consisted of peripheral blood, taken 180 days after TCRalphabeta/CD19-depleted stem cell transplant.

The CDR3 DNA reads as TGTGCCAGCAGACCATCGGGACAGGCCTACGAGCAGTACTTC. Encoded protein: CASRPSGQAYEQYF. This chain connects TRBV28 to TRBJ2-7, with 8 bases aligning to TRBD1. V lost 6 bases to trimming and J lost 2 bases; unmatched junction nucleotides: 6. CDR3 length equals 14 residues. CDR1 is MDHEN and CDR2 is SYDVKM in the germline V gene. Full variable domain (rest looked up from reference TRBV28 and TRBJ2-7): DVKVTQSSRYLVKRTGEKVFLECVQDMDHENMFWYRQDPGLGLRLIYFSYDVKMKEKGDIPEGYSVSREKKERFSLILESASTNQTSMYLCASRPSGQAYEQYFGPGTRLTVT.